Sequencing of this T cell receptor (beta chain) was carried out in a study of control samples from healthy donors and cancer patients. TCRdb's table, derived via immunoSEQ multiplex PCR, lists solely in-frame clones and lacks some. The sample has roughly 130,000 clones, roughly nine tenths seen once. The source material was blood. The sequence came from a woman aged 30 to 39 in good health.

For the CDR3, the DNA is TGTGCCAGCAGCCAAGATCTCCGAGCGGAGGAGGGTGGCGAGCAGTACTTC. This encodes CASSQDLRAEEGGEQYF. This chain uses TRBV3-1 (or the pseudogene TRBV3-2) with TRBJ2-7, with D possibly TRBD2 on 6 matching bases. The germline gives CDR1 LGHDT, CDR2 YNNKEL (reference sequence). The CDR3 has 17 residues. Trimming pared 0 bases from V and 6 bases from J, leaving 21 bases between.